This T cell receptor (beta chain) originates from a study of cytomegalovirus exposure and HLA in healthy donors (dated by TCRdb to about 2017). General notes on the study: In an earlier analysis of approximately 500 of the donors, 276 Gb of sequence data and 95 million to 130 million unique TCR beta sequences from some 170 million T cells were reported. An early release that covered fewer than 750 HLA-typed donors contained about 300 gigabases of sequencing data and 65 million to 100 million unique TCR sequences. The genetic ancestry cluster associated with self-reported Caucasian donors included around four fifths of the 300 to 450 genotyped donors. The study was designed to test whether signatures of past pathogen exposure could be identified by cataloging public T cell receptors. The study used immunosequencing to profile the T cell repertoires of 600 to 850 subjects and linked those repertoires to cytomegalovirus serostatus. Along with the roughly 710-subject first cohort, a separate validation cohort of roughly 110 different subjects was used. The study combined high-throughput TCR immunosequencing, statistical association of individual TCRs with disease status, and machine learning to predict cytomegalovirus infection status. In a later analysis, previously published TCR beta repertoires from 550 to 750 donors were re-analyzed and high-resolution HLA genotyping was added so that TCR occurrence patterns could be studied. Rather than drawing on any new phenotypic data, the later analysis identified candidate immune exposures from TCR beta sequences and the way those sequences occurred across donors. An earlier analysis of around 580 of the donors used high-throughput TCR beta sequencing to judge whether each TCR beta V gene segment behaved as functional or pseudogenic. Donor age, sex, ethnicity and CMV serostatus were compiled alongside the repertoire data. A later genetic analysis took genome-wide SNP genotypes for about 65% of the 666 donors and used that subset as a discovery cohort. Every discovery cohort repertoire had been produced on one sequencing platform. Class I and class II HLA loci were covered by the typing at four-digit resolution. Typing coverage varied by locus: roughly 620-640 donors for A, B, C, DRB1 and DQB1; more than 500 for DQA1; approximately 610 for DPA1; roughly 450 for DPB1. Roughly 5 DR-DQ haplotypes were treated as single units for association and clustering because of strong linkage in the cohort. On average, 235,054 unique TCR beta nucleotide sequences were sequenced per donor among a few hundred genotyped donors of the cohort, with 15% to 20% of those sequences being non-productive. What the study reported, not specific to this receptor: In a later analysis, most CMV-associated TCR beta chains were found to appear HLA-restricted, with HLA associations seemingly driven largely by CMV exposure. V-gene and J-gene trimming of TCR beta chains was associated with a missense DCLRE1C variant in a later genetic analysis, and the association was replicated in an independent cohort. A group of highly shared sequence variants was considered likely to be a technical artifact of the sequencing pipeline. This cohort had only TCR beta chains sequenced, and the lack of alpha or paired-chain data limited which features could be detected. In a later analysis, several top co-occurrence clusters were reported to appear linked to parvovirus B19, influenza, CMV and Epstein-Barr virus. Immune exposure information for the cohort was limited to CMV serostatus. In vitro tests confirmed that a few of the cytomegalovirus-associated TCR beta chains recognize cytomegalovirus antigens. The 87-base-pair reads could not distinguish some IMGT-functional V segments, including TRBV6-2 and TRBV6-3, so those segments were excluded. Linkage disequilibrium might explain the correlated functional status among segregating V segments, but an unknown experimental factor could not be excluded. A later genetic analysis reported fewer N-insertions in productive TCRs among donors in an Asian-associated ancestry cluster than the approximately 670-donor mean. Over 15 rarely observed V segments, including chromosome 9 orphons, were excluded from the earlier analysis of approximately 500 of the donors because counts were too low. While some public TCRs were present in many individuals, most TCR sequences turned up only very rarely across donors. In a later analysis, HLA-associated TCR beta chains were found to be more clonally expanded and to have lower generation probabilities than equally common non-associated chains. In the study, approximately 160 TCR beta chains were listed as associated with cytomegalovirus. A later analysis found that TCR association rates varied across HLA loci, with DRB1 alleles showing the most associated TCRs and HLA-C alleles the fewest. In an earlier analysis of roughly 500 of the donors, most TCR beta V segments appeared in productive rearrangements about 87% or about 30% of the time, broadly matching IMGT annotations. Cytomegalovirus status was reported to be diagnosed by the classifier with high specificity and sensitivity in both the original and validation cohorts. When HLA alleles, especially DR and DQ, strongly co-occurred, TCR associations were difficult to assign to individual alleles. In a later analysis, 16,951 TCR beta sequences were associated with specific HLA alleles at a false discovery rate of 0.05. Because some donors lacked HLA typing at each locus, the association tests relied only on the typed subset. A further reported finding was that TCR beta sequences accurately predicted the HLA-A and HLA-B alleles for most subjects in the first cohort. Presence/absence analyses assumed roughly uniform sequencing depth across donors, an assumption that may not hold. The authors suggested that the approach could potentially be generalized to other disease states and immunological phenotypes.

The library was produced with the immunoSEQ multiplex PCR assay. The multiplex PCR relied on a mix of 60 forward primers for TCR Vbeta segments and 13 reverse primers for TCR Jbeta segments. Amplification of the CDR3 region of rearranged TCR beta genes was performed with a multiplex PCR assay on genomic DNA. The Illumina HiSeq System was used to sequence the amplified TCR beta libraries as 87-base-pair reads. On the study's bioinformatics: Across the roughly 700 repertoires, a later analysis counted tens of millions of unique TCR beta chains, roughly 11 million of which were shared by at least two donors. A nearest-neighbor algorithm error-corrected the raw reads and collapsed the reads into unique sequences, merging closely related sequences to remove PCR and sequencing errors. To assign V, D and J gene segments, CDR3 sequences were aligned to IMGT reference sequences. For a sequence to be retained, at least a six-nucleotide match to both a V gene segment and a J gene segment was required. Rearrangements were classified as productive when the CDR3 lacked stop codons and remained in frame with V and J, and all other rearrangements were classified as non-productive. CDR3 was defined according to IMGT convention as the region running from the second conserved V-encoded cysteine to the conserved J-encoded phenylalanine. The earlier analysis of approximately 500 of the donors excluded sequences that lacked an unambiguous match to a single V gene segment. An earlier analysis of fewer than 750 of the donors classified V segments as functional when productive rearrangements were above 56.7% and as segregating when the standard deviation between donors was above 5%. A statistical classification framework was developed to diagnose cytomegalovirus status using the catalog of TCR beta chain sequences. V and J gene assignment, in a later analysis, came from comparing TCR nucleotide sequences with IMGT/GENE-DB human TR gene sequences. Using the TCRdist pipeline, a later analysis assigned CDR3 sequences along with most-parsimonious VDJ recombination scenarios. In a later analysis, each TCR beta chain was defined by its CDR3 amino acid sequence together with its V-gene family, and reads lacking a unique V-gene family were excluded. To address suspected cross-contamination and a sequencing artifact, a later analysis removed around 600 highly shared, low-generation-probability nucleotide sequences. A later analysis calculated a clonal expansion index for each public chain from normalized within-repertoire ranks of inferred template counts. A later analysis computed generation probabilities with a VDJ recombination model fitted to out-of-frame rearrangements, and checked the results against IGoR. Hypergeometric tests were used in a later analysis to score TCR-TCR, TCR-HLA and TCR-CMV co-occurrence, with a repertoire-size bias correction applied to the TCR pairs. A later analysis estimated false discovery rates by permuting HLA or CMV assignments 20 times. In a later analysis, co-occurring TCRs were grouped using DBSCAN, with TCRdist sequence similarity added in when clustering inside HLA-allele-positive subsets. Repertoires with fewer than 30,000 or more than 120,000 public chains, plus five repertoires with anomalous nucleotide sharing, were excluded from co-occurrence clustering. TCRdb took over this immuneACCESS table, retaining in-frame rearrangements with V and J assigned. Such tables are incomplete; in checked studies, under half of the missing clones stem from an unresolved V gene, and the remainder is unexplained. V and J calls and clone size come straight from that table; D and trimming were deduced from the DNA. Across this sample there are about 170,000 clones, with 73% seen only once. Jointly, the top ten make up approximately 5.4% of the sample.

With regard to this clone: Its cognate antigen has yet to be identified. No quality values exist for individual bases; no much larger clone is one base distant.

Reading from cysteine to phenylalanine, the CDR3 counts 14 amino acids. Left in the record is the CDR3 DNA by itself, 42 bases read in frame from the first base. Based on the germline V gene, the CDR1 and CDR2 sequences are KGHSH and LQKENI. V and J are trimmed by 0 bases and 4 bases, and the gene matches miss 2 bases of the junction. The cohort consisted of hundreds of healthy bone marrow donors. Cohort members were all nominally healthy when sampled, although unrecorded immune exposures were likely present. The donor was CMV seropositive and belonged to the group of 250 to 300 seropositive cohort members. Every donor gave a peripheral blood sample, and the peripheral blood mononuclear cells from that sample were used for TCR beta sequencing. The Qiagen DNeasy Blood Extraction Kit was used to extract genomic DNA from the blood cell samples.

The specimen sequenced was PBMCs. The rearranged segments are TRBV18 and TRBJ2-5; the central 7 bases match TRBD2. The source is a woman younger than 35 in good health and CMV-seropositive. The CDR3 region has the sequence CASSPPPGGETQYF. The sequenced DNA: TGTGCCAGCTCACCACCCCCGGGAGGAGAGACCCAGTACTTC.